A single sample gave rise to the 19 T cell receptor beta chains below, sequenced in a study of blood T cell repertoires in COVID-19. The repertoire was sequenced with immunoSEQ multiplex PCR; TCRdb's copy has only in-frame clones and lacks some. The sample carries some 95,000 clones, 85% to 95% recorded once. The sequencing input was peripheral blood. The receptor set was obtained from a human donor with active COVID-19. The donor label of this sample is uncertain.

The gene calls are TRBV27 and TRBJ1-1; D gene ambiguous. The CDR3 has 14 amino acids. V dropped 1 base and J dropped 10 bases, with 16 bases sitting between them. Germline V CDR1 and CDR2: MNHEY, SMNVEV (reference sequence). CDR3 DNA: TGTGCCAGCAGTTTATTCGGCGGGGAGGAAGGAGCTTTCTTT. This translates into CASSLFGGEEGAFF.

The table lists this clone with a few counts. The V gene is TRBV2, the J gene TRBJ2-5; the D gene is possibly TRBD2 (6 bases). The germline CDR1 and CDR2 sequences are SNHLY and FYNNEI. Trimming pared 5 bases from V and 4 bases from J, leaving 14 bases between. CDR3 length: 14 amino acids. CDR3 in DNA: TGTGCCAGCAGTCGTAACTCCGGGGGAGAGACCCAGTACTTC. The encoded protein is CASSRNSGGETQYF.

The V and J genes are TRBV25-1 and TRBJ2-7; D remains ambiguous. With 4 bases removed from V and 2 bases from J, the gap between germline ends came to 9 bases. The CDR3 consists of 13 residues. Germline V CDR1 and CDR2: MGHDK, SYGVNS. CDR3: CASSGAQTYEQYF. DNA for the CDR3: TGTGCCAGCAGTGGGGCACAAACCTACGAGCAGTACTTC.

The chain recombines TRBV7-9 with TRBJ1-1; no firm D call. Germline assignment: CDR1 SEHNR and CDR2 FQNEAQ (reference sequence). V lost 3 bases to trimming and J lost 11 bases, with 10 bases between them. The CDR3 contains 11 residues. The CDR3 reads CASSFGDKAFF. CDR3 DNA: TGTGCCAGCAGCTTTGGAGATAAGGCTTTCTTT.

This rearrangement joins TRBV11-3 to TRBJ2-4, with D possibly matching TRBD2 (5 bases). Trimming pared 4 bases from V and 8 bases from J, leaving 12 bases between. This CDR3 is built from 13 residues. CDR1 SGHNT and CDR2 YENEEA come from the germline V gene. The CDR3 loop reads CASSSPPRDIQYF. Here the CDR3 DNA reads TGTGCCAGCAGCTCGCCACCGAGGGACATTCAGTACTTC.

The chain links TRBV5-1 to TRBJ1-1; D might be TRBD1 (6 bases). This CDR3 contains 13 residues. Trimming took 5 bases from V and 1 from J, leaving 9 bases between them. The germline gives CDR1 SGHRS, CDR2 YFSETQ. The DNA for the CDR3 is TGCGCCAGCAGGACGGGACAGAACACTGAAGCTTTCTTT. This translates into CASRTGQNTEAFF.

The chain couples TRBV6-2 or TRBV6-3 to TRBJ2-7, with 8 bases fitting TRBD2. CDR3 length: 15 amino acids. Germline CDR1 and CDR2: MNHEY and SVGEGT. After removal of 2 bases from V and 4 bases from J, the junction contained 7 bases not matched to a gene. The CDR3 nucleotides read TGTGCCAGCAGTTACGGACGCGGGGGGCTATACGAGCAGTACTTC. Its translation: CASSYGRGGLYEQYF.

This clone showed up just once. This chain joins TRBV2 and TRBJ1-1; 9 bases line up with TRBD1. V dropped 5 bases and J dropped 7; count of bases not matched to a gene: 17. The CDR3 has 17 amino acids. Germline V gene data show CDR1 as SNHLY and CDR2 as FYNNEI. In DNA, the CDR3 is TGTGCCAGCAGTCGAAGGGGTCCTACCGGGACAGGGATTGAAGCTTTCTTT. Residues: CASSRRGPTGTGIEAFF.

This clone has just a few counts. The rearrangement joins TRBV5-1 to TRBJ2-7, with 8 positions matching TRBD2. The germline V gene encodes CDR1 SGHRS and CDR2 YFSETQ. Trimming at V came to 3 bases and at J to 4 bases, leaving 9 bases not matched to a gene. This CDR3 region has 15 residues. The CDR3 DNA is TGCGCCAGCAGCTGGTCCCGGAGCGGGGGATACGAGCAGTACTTC. This codes for CASSWSRSGGYEQYF.

The V call is TRBV18, the J call TRBJ2-3; 9 bases match TRBD2. Trimming cost V 3 bases and J 6 bases; bases outside gene matches: 10. CDR3 length: 16 residues. Germline CDR1 is KGHSH and CDR2 is LQKENI. The CDR3 loop is CASSPAAGGLLDTQYF. The CDR3 DNA reads TGTGCCAGCTCACCGGCCGCGGGGGGGCTTTTGGATACGCAGTATTTT.

J is TRBJ2-1 and V is TRBV5-1; 9 nucleotides line up with TRBD2. V was pared by 3 bases and J by 6 bases, with 7 bases of the junction left unmatched. The CDR3 is 15 residues long. Germline CDR1 reads SGHRS; CDR2 reads YFSETQ. The CDR3 DNA sequence: TGCGCCAGCAGCTGGGCGGGGGGGCGGCGCAATGAGCAGTTCTTC. The encoded protein is CASSWAGGRRNEQFF.

The V call is TRBV4-2, the J call TRBJ2-5, with 9 nucleotides matching TRBD2. CDR3 size: 14 residues. CDR1 and CDR2 (germline): LGHNA, YNFKEQ. Trimming took 3 bases from V and 4 from J; bases not matched to a gene: 3. The DNA of the CDR3 is TGTGCCAGCAGCCACGGGACTAGCCCAGAGACCCAGTACTTC. This encodes CASSHGTSPETQYF.

The chain combines TRBV2 with TRBJ1-1, with D maybe TRBD1 (5 bases). Germline V gene data show CDR1 as SNHLY and CDR2 as FYNNEI. The CDR3 contains 15 residues. V shed 3 bases and J shed 6 bases, with 17 bases lying between them. CDR3 in DNA: TGTGCCAGCAGTGATAGAAGGGGTGGGGTAGCTGAAGCTTTCTTT. This translates into CASSDRRGGVAEAFF.

This chain links TRBV7-9 with TRBJ1-2, with D hard to call. Germline values: CDR1 SEHNR, CDR2 FQNEAQ (reference sequence). The V end was cut by 3 bases, the J end by 1 base, with 18 bases between. This CDR3 region has 17 residues. In DNA, the CDR3 is TGTGCCAGCAGCTTGCCTCCGGAGGCTCCTATTAACTATGGCTACACCTTC. It translates to CASSLPPEAPINYGYTF.

The J gene is TRBJ1-1, the V gene TRBV28; TRBD1 aligns across 7 bases. Trimming at V came to 4 bases and at J to 3 bases, leaving 5 bases not matched to a gene. Looked up from germline, CDR1 is MDHEN and CDR2 is SYDVKM. CDR3 length: 14 residues. The CDR3 is CASSSGGLDTEAFF. The CDR3 DNA sequence: TGTGCCAGCAGTTCAGGGGGATTGGACACTGAAGCTTTCTTT.

The rearrangement uses TRBV28 and TRBJ2-7; the D is unclear. V was pared by 4 bases and J by 3 bases, with 4 bases between. This CDR3 has 11 amino acids. CDR1 is MDHEN, CDR2 SYDVKM, per germline. CDR3 protein: CASSYYYEQYF. The CDR3 region has the DNA TGTGCCAGCAGTTACTACTACGAGCAGTACTTC.

This chain joins TRBV6-5 and TRBJ1-2; possibly TRBD1 for D (5 bases). The germline V gene has CDR1 MNHEY and CDR2 SVGAGI. The CDR3 loop spans 13 amino acids. V lost 6 bases, J lost 5 bases, and 13 bases lay in between. The CDR3 DNA is TGTGCCAGCAGCCCAGGGTTAACTTATGGCTACACCTTC. Amino acid sequence: CASSPGLTYGYTF.

The chain has TRBV6-4 and TRBJ2-3, with 7 bases aligning to TRBD2. From germline, CDR1 is MRHNA and CDR2 SNTAGT. The CDR3 has 15 amino acids. Losses at the gene ends were 1 base for V and 0 bases for J; bases not matched to a gene: 1. The CDR3 nucleotides read TGTGCCAGCAGTGACTTAGCGGGTAGCACAGATACGCAGTATTTT. Encoded protein: CASSDLAGSTDTQYF.

This chain uses TRBV19 with TRBJ2-7; 13 bases are a match to TRBD2. The CDR3 consists of 16 residues. V shed 6 bases, J shed 4 bases, and the junction held 9 bases outside the gene matches. Germline assignment: CDR1 LNHDA and CDR2 SQIVND (reference sequence). The chain's CDR3 is CASSSGLAGSEYEQYF. In DNA form, the CDR3 reads TGTGCCAGTAGCTCGGGACTAGCGGGGAGTGAGTACGAGCAGTACTTC.